This T cell receptor beta chain derives from a study of blood T cell repertoires in COVID-19. The length of the CDR3 is 14 residues. V lost 2 bases and J lost 8, with 14 bases in between. Germline V lookup: CDR1 KGHDR, CDR2 SFDVKD. Using immunoSEQ multiplex PCR, the repertoire was profiled, and TCRdb retains in-frame clones only, with some absent. The sample consists of about 180,000 clones, approximately 83% of them appearing once. Sequencing used peripheral blood. This TCR came from a man aged 45 to 65 with active or convalescent COVID-19. The chain recombines TRBV24-1 with TRBJ1-2; tentatively, D is TRBD1 (5 bases). Here the CDR3 reads CATSDSGQGGGYTF. The CDR3 DNA is TGTGCCACCAGTGATTCTGGTCAGGGAGGCGGCTACACCTTC.